This TCR beta chain was found in a study of OX40 agonist ivuxolimab in advanced cancers. Study at large: Intravenous ivuxolimab at 0.01 to 10 mg/kg was given to patients every 2 weeks. Three dose-escalation patients had partial responses: one with hepatocellular carcinoma and two with cutaneous melanoma. Males comprised 70% to 90% of the group, whose mean age was approximately 60 years (range about 20 to 90).

The table came from immunoSEQ multiplex PCR; TCRdb's copy has only in-frame clones and leaves some out. The repertoire consists of 100,000 to 150,000 clones, with approximately 90% occurring once and the leading ten covering approximately 1%. V shed 4 bases, J shed 5 bases, and the junction held 11 bases outside the gene matches. The V gene's germline CDR1 is SGHRS and CDR2 YFSETQ. This CDR3 is built from 15 residues. The receptor comes from an adult with an advanced solid tumor such as melanoma, head and neck, liver or kidney cancer. The chain combines TRBV5-1 with TRBJ2-5, with TRBD2 matching 7 bases. The starting material was CD4+ or CD8+ T cells sorted from blood, obtained in a trial of the OX40 agonist ivuxolimab. This chain's CDR3 is CASSPFWGGQETQYF. The CDR3 DNA is TGCGCCAGCAGCCCCTTTTGGGGGGGTCAGGAGACCCAGTACTTC.